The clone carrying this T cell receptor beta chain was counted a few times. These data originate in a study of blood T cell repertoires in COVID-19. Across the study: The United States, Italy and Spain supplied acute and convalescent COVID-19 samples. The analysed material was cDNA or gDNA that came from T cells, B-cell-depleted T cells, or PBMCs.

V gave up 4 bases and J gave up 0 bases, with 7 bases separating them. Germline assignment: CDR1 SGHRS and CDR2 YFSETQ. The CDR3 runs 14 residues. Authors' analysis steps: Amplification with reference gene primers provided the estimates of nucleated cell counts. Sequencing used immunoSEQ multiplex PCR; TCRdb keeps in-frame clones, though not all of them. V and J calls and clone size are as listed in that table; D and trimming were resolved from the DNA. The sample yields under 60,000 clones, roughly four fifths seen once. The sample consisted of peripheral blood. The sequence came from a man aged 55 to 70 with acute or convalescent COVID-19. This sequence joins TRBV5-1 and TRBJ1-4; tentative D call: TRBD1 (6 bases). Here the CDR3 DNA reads TGCGCCAGCAGCCGGGACACAACTAATGAAAAACTGTTTTTT. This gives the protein CASSRDTTNEKLFF.